A single sample is the source of the 17 T cell receptor beta chains below, sequenced in a study of blood T cell repertoires in COVID-19. Measured with immunoSEQ multiplex PCR; TCRdb has only the in-frame clones, and not every one. The table lists approximately 180,000 clones, 75% to 90% of them singletons, with under 2.5% in the top ten. Sequenced input: PBMCs or T cells enriched from blood (not recorded which). These receptor sequences come from a woman aged 40 to 50 with acute COVID-19.

V usage is TRBV28 and J usage is TRBJ2-7; no definite D call. Trimming shortened V by 4 bases and J by 7 bases, and 23 bases separated the two germline ends. Per the germline V gene, CDR1 is MDHEN and CDR2 is SYDVKM. CDR3 length equals 16 residues. CDR3 DNA sequence: TGTGCCAGCAGTTCGTCACTGTGGGCTTCCTACGTAGAGCAGTACTTC. Its translation: CASSSSLWASYVEQYF.

This chain connects TRBV30 to TRBJ1-6; D gene ambiguous. The CDR3 is 16 residues long. The V and J ends lost 7 bases and 8 bases respectively, with 24 bases between them. From germline, CDR1 is GTSNPN and CDR2 SVGIG (reference sequence). The CDR3 DNA is TGTGCCTCGACGACTGGATCCCCGGTGGCCTATTCACCCCTCCACTTT. Translated: CASTTGSPVAYSPLHF. Combining the CDR3 with reference TRBV30 and TRBJ1-6 gives the whole variable domain SQTIHQWPATLVQPVGSPLSLECTVEGTSNPNLYWYRQAAGRGLQLLFYSVGIGQISSEVPQNLSASRPQDRQFILSSKKLLLSDSGFYLCASTTGSPVAYSPLHFGNGTRLTVT.

The V call is TRBV14, the J call TRBJ1-1; possible D gene TRBD1, 6 bases. Trimming took off 3 bases at V and 10 bases at J, with 12 bases between the two ends. Germline CDR1 and CDR2: SGHDN and FVKESK. The CDR3 is 12 amino acids. CDR3 amino acids: CASSQTQGLAFF. The DNA for the CDR3 is TGTGCCAGCAGCCAGACCCAGGGGCTAGCTTTCTTT. The full variable domain, with the rest looked up from reference TRBV14 and TRBJ1-1, is EAGVTQFPSHSVIEKGQTVTLRCDPISGHDNLYWYRRVMGKEIKFLLHFVKESKQDESGMPNNRFLAERTGGTYSTLKVQPAELEDSGVYFCASSQTQGLAFFGQGTRLTVV.

V is TRBV21-1 and J is TRBJ2-7; the table gives TRBD2 as D, unverified against the DNA. TRBV21-1 counts as a pseudogene. The CDR3 runs 16 residues. The CDR3 region is CASSRWGLAGGGEQYF. CDR3 nucleotides: TGTGCCAGCAGCCGATGGGGACTAGCGGGAGGTGGCGAGCAGTACTTC.

The chain has TRBV6-5 and TRBJ1-5, with 7 bases aligning to TRBD1. V dropped 4 bases and J dropped 0; count of bases not matched to a gene: 0. This CDR3 comprises 14 residues. Germline CDR1 and CDR2: MNHEY and SVGAGI. CDR3 in DNA: TGTGCCAGCAGTTGGGACAGTAGCAATCAGCCCCAGCATTTT. Its translation: CASSWDSSNQPQHF.

This clone came up once. The V call is TRBV1, the J call TRBJ2-7; TRBD2 reflects the table's D call only, with no check against the DNA. TRBV1 is a known pseudogene. The CDR3 has 15 amino acids. CDR3 sequence reads: CTSSQSGTSSYEQYF. In DNA form, the CDR3 reads TGCACCAGCAGCCAATCCGGGACTAGCTCGTACGAGCAGTACTTC.

V and J are TRBV5-1 and TRBJ2-3, with D possibly matching TRBD2 (6 bases). V was cut by 0 bases and J by 0 bases, with 14 bases left in between. CDR3 length: 17 amino acids. Germline V gene data show CDR1 as SGHRS and CDR2 as YFSETQ. DNA for the CDR3: TGCGCCAGCAGCTTGGGTAGGATTAGCGGCAGCACAGATACGCAGTATTTT. Translation: CASSLGRISGSTDTQYF.

This clone is a singleton in its sample. The V call is TRBV30, the J call TRBJ2-5; TRBD1 agrees at 11 bases. The V gene end was trimmed by 0 bases and the J gene end by 4 bases; junction bases not matched to a gene: 4. Germline V gene lookup returns CDR1 GTSNPN and CDR2 SVGIG (reference sequence). The CDR3 runs to 15 residues. The CDR3 here is CAWSVGQGDRETQYF. CDR3 in DNA: TGTGCCTGGAGTGTGGGACAGGGGGATCGAGAGACCCAGTACTTC. Using reference TRBV30 and TRBJ2-5 for the parts outside the CDR3, the full variable domain is SQTIHQWPATLVQPVGSPLSLECTVEGTSNPNLYWYRQAAGRGLQLLFYSVGIGQISSEVPQNLSASRPQDRQFILSSKKLLLSDSGFYLCAWSVGQGDRETQYFGPGTRLLVL.

The chain carries TRBV15 and TRBJ2-7; a possible D gene is TRBD1 (6 bases). V lost 1 base to trimming and J lost 3 bases, with 10 bases between them. CDR1 is LNHNV, CDR2 YYDKDF, per germline (reference sequence). This CDR3 contains 14 residues. Here the CDR3 reads CATSRGTARYEQYF. CDR3 nucleotides: TGTGCCACCAGCAGAGGGACAGCCCGCTACGAGCAGTACTTC.

The CDR3 spells CAWSRQGVGAGELFF. The CDR3 DNA reads as TGTGCCTGGAGTCGACAGGGGGTAGGCGCCGGGGAGCTGTTTTTT. The V call is TRBV30, the J call TRBJ2-2; 9 positions agree with TRBD1. The length of the CDR3 is 15 residues. Unmatched junction bases numbered 7, after V lost 2 bases and J lost 6 bases. Germline V gene lookup returns CDR1 GTSNPN and CDR2 SVGIG (reference sequence).

In nucleotides, the CDR3 is TGTGCCAGCAGCTTAACTAGCGGGAGGGCCACAGATACGCAGTATTTT. This gives the protein CASSLTSGRATDTQYF. V and J are TRBV7-6 and TRBJ2-3; TRBD2 aligns across 13 bases. CDR1 and CDR2 (germline): SGHVS, FNYEAQ. This CDR3 comprises 16 residues. Trimming cost V 2 bases and J 2 bases; bases outside gene matches: 1.

This chain joins TRBV5-1 and TRBJ2-1, with 8 nucleotides matching TRBD2. Germline V gives CDR1 SGHRS, CDR2 YFSETQ. The CDR3 has 18 amino acids. The junction had 11 bases not matched to a gene; V was cut back by 3 bases and J by 0 bases. DNA of the CDR3: TGCGCCAGCAGCTCCCAGGGGAGCGGGGGACTCTCCTACAATGAGCAGTTCTTC. Translation gives CASSSQGSGGLSYNEQFF.

The V call is TRBV14, the J call TRBJ1-2, with a tentative D call TRBD1 (5 bases). Between the trimmed V and J ends, which lost 1 base and 1 base, there was a span of 10 bases. The CDR3 covers 15 residues. Germline loops: CDR1 SGHDN, CDR2 FVKESK. In DNA form, the CDR3 reads TGTGCCAGCAGCCAAGCAGGGCGGGATAACTATGGCTACACCTTC. Protein sequence: CASSQAGRDNYGYTF.

This clone was seen just once. The chain has TRBV2 and TRBJ2-7; D might be TRBD1 (5 bases). CDR3 length: 15 residues. Germline-derived CDR1 and CDR2 are SNHLY and FYNNEI. V dropped 0 bases and J dropped 0 bases, with 9 bases sitting between them. CDR3 nucleotides: TGTGCCAGCAGTGAAGCGCCAGGGTTCTCCTACGAGCAGTACTTC. Its translation is CASSEAPGFSYEQYF.

V and J are TRBV11-2 and TRBJ2-1; tentative D call: TRBD2 (6 bases). The ends were cut back, 5 bases at V and 2 bases at J, with 19 bases in the middle. This CDR3 spans 17 amino acids. From germline, CDR1 is SGHAT and CDR2 FQNNGV. This CDR3 reads CASSPRGTRGAYNEQFF. For the CDR3, the DNA is TGTGCCAGCAGCCCTCGAGGGACTCGCGGCGCCTACAATGAGCAGTTCTTC.

The rearrangement uses TRBV3-1 (or the pseudogene TRBV3-2) and TRBJ2-1; D is ambiguous. Germline V gives CDR1 LGHDT, CDR2 YNNKEL (reference sequence). The V gene lost 4 bases and the J gene lost 1 base, with 14 bases spanning the gap. The length of the CDR3 is 16 residues. The CDR3 here is CASSRTLLESYNEQFF. Here the CDR3 DNA reads TGTGCCAGCAGCCGCACCCTCCTCGAGTCCTACAATGAGCAGTTCTTC.

This clone has just one count. This sequence joins TRBV6-6 and TRBJ1-1, with TRBD1 as a possible D gene (5 bases). The CDR3 covers 17 residues. Germline V lookup: CDR1 MNHNY, CDR2 SVGAGI (reference sequence). V shed 5 bases and J shed 1 base, with 20 bases lying between them. The CDR3 loop is CASSQRIARARNTEAFF. CDR3 nucleotide sequence: TGTGCCAGCAGTCAAAGAATCGCCAGGGCTCGGAACACTGAAGCTTTCTTT.